These 17 T cell receptor beta chains were all obtained from the same sample, sequenced in a study of blood T cell repertoires in COVID-19. This table comes from immunoSEQ multiplex PCR, and its TCRdb copy is limited to in-frame clones, with some not included. The profile shows fewer than 300,000 clones, around 86% of them singletons. Sequencing was performed on peripheral blood. These receptors all stem from a human donor in a cohort sampled during active COVID-19.

The rearrangement joins TRBV30 to TRBJ1-2; 7 bases are shared with TRBD1. CDR3 length: 17 amino acids. Germline loops: CDR1 GTSNPN, CDR2 SVGIG (reference sequence). J gave up 7 bases and V 3 bases, and 20 bases lay outside the gene matches. The CDR3 region has the DNA TGTGCCTGGAGCGTGCCGGGACAGAGGGGTTTCTTGAGTGGCTACACCTTC. Its protein is CAWSVPGQRGFLSGYTF.

The chain employs TRBV18 and TRBJ1-2, with D maybe TRBD1 (5 bases). This CDR3 spans 16 amino acids. CDR1 is KGHSH, CDR2 LQKENI, per germline. The V and J ends lost 3 bases and 2 bases respectively, with 16 bases between them. As DNA, the CDR3 is TGTGCCAGCTCACCTTCCGACAGACCGATAAACTATGGCTACACCTTC. Protein product: CASSPSDRPINYGYTF.

The chain couples TRBV19 to TRBJ1-1; TRBD1 matches 7 bases. The CDR3 spans 14 residues. Germline loops: CDR1 LNHDA, CDR2 SQIVND (reference sequence). V lost 8 bases to trimming and J lost 1 base; unmatched junction nucleotides: 7. The CDR3 DNA reads TGTGCCAGTCTGACGACAGGGTCGAACACTGAAGCTTTCTTT. It is translated as CASLTTGSNTEAFF. Full variable domain (missing parts from reference TRBV19 and TRBJ1-1): DGGITQSPKYLFRKEGQNVTLSCEQNLNHDAMYWYRQDPGQGLRLIYYSQIVNDFQKGDIAEGYSVSREKKESFPLTVTSAQKNPTAFYLCASLTTGSNTEAFFGQGTRLTVV.

The chain has TRBV3-1 (or the pseudogene TRBV3-2) and TRBJ1-1, with a weak D call TRBD1 (5 bases). Trimming removed 6 bases at V and 4 bases at J, with 12 bases between. This CDR3 spans 13 amino acids. Germline assignment: CDR1 LGHDT and CDR2 YNNKEL (reference sequence). The CDR3 loop reads CASSLQGATEAFF. CDR3 nucleotides: TGTGCCAGCAGTCTTCAGGGCGCCACTGAAGCTTTCTTT.

J is TRBJ2-2 and V is TRBV27, with TRBD2 matching 8 bases. With V trimmed by 2 bases and J by 0 bases, 8 bases remained unmatched. Per germline, CDR1 MNHEY and CDR2 SMNVEV (reference sequence). This CDR3 contains 18 residues. Written as DNA, the CDR3 is TGTGCCAGCAGTTTACGACTAGCGCTACTCGCGAACACCGGGGAGCTGTTTTTT. This encodes CASSLRLALLANTGELFF.

The chain couples TRBV3-1 (or the pseudogene TRBV3-2) to TRBJ2-3; 8 bases align to TRBD2. V lost 3 bases and J lost 4; bases outside the gene matches: 3. From germline, CDR1 is LGHDT and CDR2 YNNKEL (reference sequence). The CDR3 consists of 14 residues. Here the CDR3 reads CASSQEAGADTQYF. The CDR3 bases are TGTGCCAGCAGCCAGGAAGCGGGAGCAGATACGCAGTATTTT.

This chain connects TRBV6-5 to TRBJ1-6; TRBD1 agrees at 12 bases. V shed 8 bases and J 12 bases; nucleotides not matched to a gene: 5. Germline V gene sequence: CDR1 MNHEY, CDR2 SVGAGI. This CDR3 spans 13 amino acids. The DNA of the CDR3 is TGTGCCAGCGTGGGACAGGGGGCACAACCCCTCCACTTT. Translation: CASVGQGAQPLHF.

A remark on this clone: Other nucleotide sequences from this sample produce the same CDR3. The rearrangement joins TRBV19 to TRBJ2-7, with TRBD2 as a possible D gene (5 bases). This CDR3 is built from 13 residues. The germline V gene encodes CDR1 LNHDA and CDR2 SQIVND (reference sequence). V lost 5 bases, J lost 1 base, and 9 bases lay in between. The CDR3 sequence is CASSRTGSYEQYF. The CDR3 DNA follows: TGTGCCAGTAGTCGGACGGGATCCTACGAGCAGTACTTC.

J is TRBJ2-7 and V is TRBV28; tentatively, D is TRBD2 (6 bases). Per germline, CDR1 MDHEN and CDR2 SYDVKM. Trimming took 6 bases from V and 9 from J, leaving 18 bases between them. The CDR3 length is 13 residues. CDR3 amino acids: CASSETLRRGQYF. CDR3 DNA sequence: TGTGCCAGCAGCGAGACTCTCCGGAGGGGGCAGTACTTC.

The chain employs TRBV9 and TRBJ2-1; 10 nucleotides agree with TRBD1. The germline V gene has CDR1 SGDLS and CDR2 YYNGEE. The CDR3 runs to 16 residues. With 4 bases clipped from V and 5 bases from J, the junction kept 9 bases outside the gene matches. CDR3: CASSILPGQGNNEQFF. CDR3 bases: TGTGCCAGCAGCATATTACCGGGACAGGGGAACAATGAGCAGTTCTTC.

CDR3 in amino acids: CAISVLEERNEQFF. CDR3 nucleotides: TGTGCCATCAGTGTGCTGGAGGAGCGCAATGAGCAGTTCTTC. V usage is TRBV10-3 and J usage is TRBJ2-1; tentative D call: TRBD2 (5 bases). Germline V lookup: CDR1 ENHRY, CDR2 SYGVKD. Trimming cost V 4 bases and J 6 bases, with 13 bases left between them. The length of the CDR3 is 14 residues.

The V and J genes are TRBV7-2 and TRBJ2-4; 7 nucleotides match TRBD2. The CDR3 is made up of 18 amino acids. The junction had 14 bases not matched to a gene; V was cut back by 3 bases and J by 3 bases. CDR1 and CDR2 (germline): SGHTA, FQGNSA. CDR3 nucleotide sequence: TGTGCCAGCAGCTTGGTGGGCCCGGGGGGTGGTGGCAAAAACATTCAGTACTTC. It translates to CASSLVGPGGGGKNIQYF.

This chain joins TRBV24-1 and TRBJ2-4; 7 bases align to TRBD1. This CDR3 contains 15 residues. The junction had 9 bases not matched to a gene; V was cut back by 2 bases and J by 9 bases. CDR1 is KGHDR and CDR2 is SFDVKD in the germline V gene. The CDR3 loop reads CATSDSSDGDSIQYF. Written as DNA, the CDR3 is TGTGCCACCAGTGATTCTTCGGACGGGGACAGCATTCAGTACTTC.

The V call is TRBV5-1, the J call TRBJ2-2; no definite D call. Between the trimmed V and J ends, which lost 4 bases and 5 bases, there was a span of 9 bases. The CDR3 covers 13 residues. The germline gives CDR1 SGHRS, CDR2 YFSETQ. The CDR3 DNA reads as TGCGCCAGCAGCCTAACCGGGACCGGGGAGCTGTTTTTT. It yields the protein CASSLTGTGELFF.

This clone was seen only once. The CDR3 sequence is CASSVQGLAGANEQFF. CDR3 coding DNA: TGTGCCAGCAGCGTACAGGGACTAGCGGGAGCCAATGAGCAGTTCTTC. This chain uses TRBV9 with TRBJ2-1; 14 bases align to TRBD2. The CDR3 sequence is 16 residues long. J was trimmed by 6 bases and V by 1 base; bases with no gene match: 3. Germline V gene sequence: CDR1 SGDLS, CDR2 YYNGEE.

The genes are TRBV4-3 and TRBJ2-7; TRBD2 is a possible D gene (6 bases). The CDR3 is made up of 16 amino acids. The germline V and J ends were trimmed by 3 bases and 3 bases, with 18 bases remaining between them. The germline gives CDR1 LGHNA, CDR2 YSLEER. The CDR3 bases are TGCGCCAGCAGCCAGGGGAACGTAGGGGAGGTCTACGAGCAGTACTTC. Protein product: CASSQGNVGEVYEQYF.

The gene calls are TRBV7-6 and TRBJ2-1, with 7 bases fitting TRBD2. The ends lost 4 bases at V and 6 bases at J; junction bases unmatched: 18. Germline assignment: CDR1 SGHVS and CDR2 FNYEAQ. CDR3 length: 18 amino acids. The CDR3 protein is CASSSLVSGLGSGNEQFF. In DNA, the CDR3 is TGTGCCAGCAGCTCCCTTGTCTCCGGACTAGGGTCGGGCAATGAGCAGTTCTTC.